The next 19 T cell receptor beta chains were all read from a single sample in a study of OX40 agonist ivuxolimab in advanced cancers. Produced via immunoSEQ multiplex PCR; TCRdb's table is partial and in-frame only. The sample shows tens of thousands of clones, roughly 88% of them seen only once. Sequencing used CD4+ or CD8+ T cells sorted from blood, obtained in a trial of the OX40 agonist ivuxolimab. The receptors come from an adult with an advanced solid tumor such as melanoma, head and neck, liver or kidney cancer.

The rearrangement joins TRBV18 to TRBJ1-2; D remains unclear. V was trimmed by 3 bases and J by 2 bases, leaving 10 bases between them. This CDR3 has 14 residues. Germline CDR1 KGHSH, CDR2 LQKENI. Here the CDR3 reads CASSPAGSNYGYTF. CDR3 bases: TGTGCCAGCTCACCCGCCGGGTCGAACTATGGCTACACCTTC.

The chain is built from TRBV7-9 and TRBJ2-6; 7 bases align to TRBD2. This CDR3 is built from 15 residues. Losses at the gene ends were 5 bases for V and 4 bases for J; bases not matched to a gene: 5. Germline values: CDR1 SEHNR, CDR2 FQNEAQ (reference sequence). The CDR3: CASSASAGGANVLTF. The CDR3 coding sequence is TGTGCCAGCAGCGCCTCAGCGGGAGGGGCCAACGTCCTGACTTTC.

This chain links TRBV6-5 with TRBJ1-3; possible D gene TRBD1, 5 bases. The V gene lost 2 bases and the J gene lost 3 bases, with 11 bases spanning the gap. The CDR3 spans 15 residues. Germline V lookup: CDR1 MNHEY, CDR2 SVGAGI. The CDR3: CASSYLTGLGNTIYF. The CDR3 nucleotides read TGTGCCAGCAGTTACCTTACAGGCCTTGGAAACACCATATATTTT.

The chain employs TRBV30 and TRBJ2-5, with TRBD2 matching over 10 bases. Germline-derived CDR1 and CDR2 are GTSNPN and SVGIG (reference sequence). The CDR3 covers 15 residues. V was clipped by 1 base and J by 3 bases; unmatched bases: 5. The CDR3 DNA reads TGTGCCTGGAGTGACAGGACTAGCGGTAAAGAGACCCAGTACTTC. It codes for CAWSDRTSGKETQYF.

This chain uses TRBV28 with TRBJ2-7, with a possible D match to TRBD2 (7 bases). The length of the CDR3 is 17 residues. Germline V gene data show CDR1 as MDHEN and CDR2 as SYDVKM. V lost 6 bases to trimming and J lost 4 bases, with 25 bases between them. In nucleotides, the CDR3 is TGTGCCAGCAGGGAAGGGGGGGGATCACTAAACCCTTACGAGCAGTACTTC. It is translated as CASREGGGSLNPYEQYF.

This chain connects TRBV7-2 to TRBJ2-1; D remains unclear. The ends were cut back, 1 base at V and 7 bases at J, with 17 bases in the middle. The length of the CDR3 is 16 residues. Germline CDR1 is SGHTA and CDR2 is FQGNSA. The CDR3 is CASSLDVGVPRNEQFF. The CDR3 coding sequence is TGTGCCAGCAGCTTAGATGTGGGTGTACCGAGGAATGAGCAGTTCTTC.

The chain links TRBV19 to TRBJ1-3; D is unresolved. CDR1 LNHDA and CDR2 SQIVND come from the germline V gene (reference sequence). This CDR3 has 17 amino acids. V dropped 2 bases and J dropped 0 bases, with 14 bases sitting between them. This CDR3 reads CASSIQRVPFSGNTIYF. CDR3 DNA: TGTGCCAGTAGTATACAGCGCGTGCCTTTCTCTGGAAACACCATATATTTT.

This chain's CDR3 is CAWRDGTSVLRGYTF. CDR3 DNA: TGTGCCTGGAGAGACGGGACCTCCGTCTTAAGGGGCTACACCTTC. The gene calls are TRBV30 and TRBJ1-2; possible D gene TRBD1, 5 bases. With 3 bases removed from V and 8 bases from J, the gap between germline ends came to 22 bases. This CDR3 is 15 amino acids long. Germline values: CDR1 GTSNPN, CDR2 SVGIG (reference sequence).

The V and J genes are TRBV5-1 and TRBJ2-4; D uncertain. The ends were cut back, 0 bases at V and 3 bases at J, with 19 bases in the middle. The CDR3 totals 18 residues. Germline V CDR1 and CDR2: SGHRS, YFSETQ. The CDR3, as DNA: TGCGCCAGCAGCTTGGCCTCTTTAAAGGCGTTTGGCAAAAACATTCAGTACTTC. It encodes CASSLASLKAFGKNIQYF.

The chain uses TRBV18 and TRBJ2-7; the match to TRBD2 covers 7 bases. Trimming at V came to 1 base and at J to 3 bases, leaving 9 bases not matched to a gene. This CDR3 spans 16 amino acids. The germline V gene encodes CDR1 KGHSH and CDR2 LQKENI. CDR3 amino acids: CASSPLGPPGGYEQYF. CDR3 sequence (DNA): TGTGCCAGCTCACCACTAGGTCCGCCGGGAGGCTACGAGCAGTACTTC.

This clone showed up just once. The V gene is TRBV28, the J gene TRBJ1-4, with 9 bases matching TRBD1. Unmatched junction bases numbered 7, after V lost 6 bases and J lost 11 bases. The V gene's germline CDR1 is MDHEN and CDR2 SYDVKM. This CDR3 comprises 13 residues. The CDR3 here is CASRPQGAGKLFF. The CDR3 nucleotides read TGTGCCAGCAGGCCACAGGGGGCCGGTAAACTGTTTTTT.

This clone was seen only once. The chain combines TRBV6-6 with TRBJ1-2, with D possibly being TRBD1 (6 bases). Trimming shortened V by 7 bases and J by 8 bases, and 17 bases separated the two germline ends. The CDR3 has 13 amino acids. Germline V gene lookup returns CDR1 MNHNY and CDR2 SVGAGI (reference sequence). For the CDR3, the DNA is TGTGCCAGCACGTGGGACACCGGAACAGGCTACACCTTC. It yields the protein CASTWDTGTGYTF.

The chain carries TRBV6-6 and TRBJ2-6; D might be TRBD1 (6 bases). The germline CDR1 and CDR2 sequences are MNHNY and SVGAGI (reference sequence). This CDR3 is 16 amino acids long. The V gene lost 7 bases and the J gene lost 4 bases, with 17 bases spanning the gap. The CDR3 DNA reads TGTGCCAGCACCCCCCCCGCAGGGGACGGGGCCAACGTCCTGACTTTC. Amino acid sequence: CASTPPAGDGANVLTF.

The gene calls are TRBV5-3 and TRBJ1-2; D not certain. TRBV5-3 is an open reading frame whose function is uncertain. Trimming stripped 2 bases from V and 8 bases from J, with 10 bases between. The CDR3 is made up of 12 amino acids. CDR3 amino acids: CARSFSGWGYTF. CDR3 DNA: TGTGCCAGAAGCTTTTCGGGGTGGGGCTACACCTTC.

The chain employs TRBV11-2 and TRBJ1-6, with 7 bases lining up with TRBD1. The CDR3 is 17 amino acids. Germline CDR1 SGHAT, CDR2 FQNNGV. Trimming at V came to 5 bases and at J to 2 bases, leaving 9 bases not matched to a gene. CDR3 sequence: CASSPRQGPPYNSPLHF. DNA of the CDR3: TGTGCCAGCAGCCCGAGACAGGGTCCCCCCTATAATTCACCCCTCCACTTT.

The V and J genes are TRBV5-1 and TRBJ2-6; unclear D gene. The ends were cut back, 4 bases at V and 0 bases at J, with 5 bases in the middle. Looked up from germline, CDR1 is SGHRS and CDR2 is YFSETQ. The CDR3 extends over 14 amino acids. Here the CDR3 reads CASSTGSGANVLTF. The DNA of the CDR3 is TGCGCCAGCAGCACTGGCTCTGGGGCCAACGTCCTGACTTTC.

V is TRBV7-3 and J is TRBJ2-3; 12 nucleotides align to TRBD2. Germline assignment: CDR1 SGHTA and CDR2 FQGTGA. There are 15 residues in the CDR3. Losses at the gene ends were 5 bases for V and 2 bases for J; bases not matched to a gene: 2. CDR3 sequence: CASSRTSGDTDTQYF. The CDR3 bases are TGTGCCAGCAGCAGGACTAGCGGGGACACAGATACGCAGTATTTT.

The chain carries TRBV5-4 and TRBJ1-3; 7 bases are shared with TRBD1. The ends lost 4 bases at V and 0 bases at J; junction bases unmatched: 10. Germline assignment: CDR1 SGHNT and CDR2 YYREEE (reference sequence). This CDR3 has 17 amino acids. CDR3 region: CASSPYRGSGSGNTIYF. The CDR3 DNA reads TGTGCCAGCAGCCCCTACAGGGGATCCGGCTCTGGAAACACCATATATTTT.

The chain couples TRBV7-2 to TRBJ1-2; D call uncertain. Trimming stripped 2 bases from V and 4 bases from J, with 11 bases between. Germline-derived CDR1 and CDR2 are SGHTA and FQGNSA. This CDR3 is 14 amino acids long. For the CDR3, the DNA is TGTGCCAGCAGCTTACAAGCACAAATCTATGGCTACACCTTC. It translates to CASSLQAQIYGYTF. The full variable domain, completed using reference TRBV7-2 and TRBJ1-2, is GAGVSQSPSNKVTEKGKDVELRCDPISGHTALYWYRQSLGQGLEFLIYFQGNSAPDKSGLPSDRFSAERTGGSVSTLTIQRTQQEDSAVYLCASSLQAQIYGYTFGSGTRLTVV.